This entry is about one T cell receptor beta chain. Its antigen is not identified. The CDR3 runs to 16 residues. Germline assignment: CDR1 MNHEY and CDR2 SMNVEV (reference sequence). Between the trimmed V and J ends, which lost 7 bases and 8 bases, there was a span of 23 bases. Researchers report immunoSEQ v3.0 was run at survey level. Per-sample sequencing targets were 40,000-50,000 T-cell genomes. Assay: immunoSEQ multiplex PCR; the TCRdb copy retains only in-frame clones and omits some. The sample carries roughly 29,000 clones, about 95% recorded once. This sample is drawn from a study of long-term antiretroviral therapy in people with HIV. Study-wide results and limits: HIV repertoires spanned narrower CDR3 length ranges than controls.

The receptor was derived from a man aged 25-40 years with HIV. J is TRBJ1-4 and V is TRBV27; D not resolved. The sample consisted of unsorted PBMCs, taken 5.3 years after starting antiretroviral therapy. As DNA, the CDR3 is TGTGCCAGCACCCCCCGTTGGGGAACCGGGCGGGAAAAACTGTTTTTT. Its translation: CASTPRWGTGREKLFF.